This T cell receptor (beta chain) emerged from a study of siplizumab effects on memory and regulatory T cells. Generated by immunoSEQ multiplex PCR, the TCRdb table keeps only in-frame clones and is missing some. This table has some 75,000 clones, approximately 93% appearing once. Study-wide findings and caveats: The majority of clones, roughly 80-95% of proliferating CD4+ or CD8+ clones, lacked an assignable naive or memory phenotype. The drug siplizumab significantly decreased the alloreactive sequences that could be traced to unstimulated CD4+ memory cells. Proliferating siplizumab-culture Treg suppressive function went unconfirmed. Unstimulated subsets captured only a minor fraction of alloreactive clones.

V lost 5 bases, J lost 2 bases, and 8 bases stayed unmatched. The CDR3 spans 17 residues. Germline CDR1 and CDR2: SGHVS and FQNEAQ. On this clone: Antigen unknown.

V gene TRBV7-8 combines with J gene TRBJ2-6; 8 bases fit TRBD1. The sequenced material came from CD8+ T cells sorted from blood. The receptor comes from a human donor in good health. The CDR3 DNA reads TGTGCCAGCAGCCCCCGGACAGGGCTAACTGGGGCCAACGTCCTGACTTTC. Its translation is CASSPRTGLTGANVLTF.